The TCR beta chain under discussion was sequenced for a study of T-cell memory formation after mild COVID-19. TCRdb re-analysed the 5' RACE reads in MiXCR, keeping a single row per CDR3 protein. The sample includes some 350,000 distinct CDR3 sequences, about an eighth of them seen just once. Germline V gives CDR1 MNHEY, CDR2 SMNVEV (reference sequence). There are 14 residues in the CDR3. V was shortened by 2 bases and J by 1 base, with 8 bases between the two germline ends. This clonotype was observed a few times. Its cognate antigen is unknown. General study results and limits: Pre-infection memory already had some responding clones, implying cross-reactive memory joined.

The sample comprised PBMCs or a T cell subset sorted from them (not recorded which). This sequence originates from a man between 18 and 29 years old who had mild COVID-19 (a few samples of this study predate the infection). Cell type and time point are not known. The chain links TRBV27 to TRBJ1-1, with D unresolved. The CDR3 here is CASSLGGWNTEAFF. DNA for the CDR3: TGTGCCAGCAGTTTAGGTGGCTGGAACACTGAAGCTTTCTTT.